This T cell receptor (beta chain) is from a study of T cell repertoires in ileal Crohn's disease. Study-wide context: Operated complications were stricturing disease (roughly 60%) and penetrating disease (roughly 39%). Postoperative therapy was given to about half: 11 thiopurines, around 17 anti-TNF agents.

Notes on this clone: Its target is unknown.

Study-level results: Clonality above 26.8% at surgery always came with endoscopic recurrence.

Each sample's TCRB immunosequencing used around 0.5 micrograms of biopsy DNA. Assay: immunoSEQ multiplex PCR; the TCRdb copy retains only in-frame clones and omits some. The table shows about 15,000 clones, with 80% occurring only once. The CDR3 length is 21 residues. V shed 3 bases and J 0 bases; nucleotides not matched to a gene: 16. Germline V lookup: CDR1 MGHRA, CDR2 YSYEKL. Sequences were obtained from ileal tissue. The receptor was derived from an adult with Crohn's disease. The chain has TRBV4-1 and TRBJ2-3; the match to TRBD2 covers 12 bases. The CDR3 reads CASSQLLGTSGFLSSTDTQYF. CDR3 DNA sequence: TGCGCCAGCAGCCAGTTACTGGGGACTAGCGGGTTTTTATCTAGCACAGATACGCAGTATTTT.